The entry below gives a single TCR beta chain sequence along with its context. Its antigen is currently unknown. This specimen belongs to a study of beta chain features in type 1 diabetes. General study points: Because the template was cDNA, high-expressing cells might be over-represented. TCRB CDR3s were moderately but significantly shorter in Type 1 diabetes patients in all four CD4+ subsets.

The V gene lost 4 bases and the J gene lost 6 bases, with 15 bases spanning the gap. The CDR3 sequence is 14 residues long. Per germline, CDR1 SQVTM and CDR2 ANQGSEA. Every bit of the isolated RNA underwent reverse transcription, so sequencing read expressed TCRB transcripts. Sequenced by immunoSEQ multiplex PCR; TCRdb stores in-frame clones only, minus some. Of a few hundred thousand clones listed, about 24% are singletons. A sort by CD45RO/CCR7/CD25/CD127/CD95/CD27 yielded CD4+ naive, central memory, regulatory and stem cell-like memory cells. The source of this sequence is a woman in her 30s with type 1 diabetes. The source material was naive CD4+ T cells from blood. The gene calls are TRBV29-1 and TRBJ1-4; possibly TRBD1 for D (5 bases). The CDR3 DNA reads TGCAGCGTTGGCCCCACAGGTTCTGATGAAAAACTGTTTTTT. It yields the protein CSVGPTGSDEKLFF.